The present TCR beta chain was sequenced within a study of cytomegalovirus exposure and HLA in healthy donors. Study as a whole: The 120 validation repertoires used the same platform as the 550 to 700 first-cohort repertoires (as reported by a later analysis). Study-wide results and caveats: A subsequent analysis found that TCR clusters from the first cohort also tended to co-occur in the roughly 120 validation repertoires, with about 93% of cluster scores above 0. Usually a TCR sequence was rare, but some public TCRs were found in many donors.

Trimming left V 2 bases short and J 4 bases short, with 12 bases between. The germline CDR1 and CDR2 sequences are SGHTA and FQGNSA. The CDR3 covers 15 residues. Many counts were recorded for this clone. Antigen unknown. Profiling relied on immunoSEQ multiplex PCR, and the TCRdb table lists in-frame clones only, not all of them. This table has a few hundred thousand clones, about 89% appearing once. The clonotype was recovered from a young woman in good health and CMV-seronegative. The chain couples TRBV7-2 to TRBJ1-5; D may be TRBD1 (6 bases). Sequenced material: PBMCs. The CDR3 loop is CASSLSTGYNQPQHF. The DNA of the CDR3 is TGTGCCAGCAGCTTATCAACAGGGTATAATCAGCCCCAGCATTTT.